The 14 T cell receptor beta chains in this list originate from one sample, sequenced in a study of cytomegalovirus exposure and HLA in healthy donors. Both 60 Vbeta primers and 13 Jbeta primers went into the PCR. The table came from immunoSEQ multiplex PCR; TCRdb's copy has only in-frame clones and leaves some out. The table lists about 150,000 clones, about 85% of them singletons, with 2% to 2.5% in the top ten. The specimen was PBMCs. The source of these receptors is a woman aged 18 to 35 in good health and CMV-seronegative.

V and J are TRBV10-3 and TRBJ2-6; D gene unclear. This CDR3 has 20 residues. Deletions cut 2 bases from V and 0 bases from J, with 20 bases between. Germline V gene sequence: CDR1 ENHRY, CDR2 SYGVKD. CDR3 sequence reads: CAISEPFGLKPHSGANVLTF. CDR3 coding DNA: TGTGCCATCAGTGAGCCGTTTGGTCTTAAGCCCCACTCTGGGGCCAACGTCCTGACTTTC.

This clone has more than one count but fewer than ten. This chain connects TRBV19 to TRBJ2-2, with TRBD2 as a possible D gene (6 bases). The V gene lost 7 bases and the J gene lost 2 bases, with 14 bases spanning the gap. Germline CDR1 and CDR2: LNHDA and SQIVND (reference sequence). This CDR3 is 15 amino acids long. The CDR3 DNA reads TGTGCCAGTACGCGTGTTAGCGGTAACACCGGGGAGCTGTTTTTT. Encoded protein: CASTRVSGNTGELFF.

The genes are TRBV28 and TRBJ1-2; 9 bases fit TRBD1. Per the germline V gene, CDR1 is MDHEN and CDR2 is SYDVKM. This CDR3 is built from 13 residues. The V gene end was trimmed by 6 bases and the J gene end by 3 bases; junction bases not matched to a gene: 2. The CDR3 here is CASRTGGHYGYTF. The CDR3 DNA sequence: TGTGCCAGCAGGACAGGGGGACACTATGGCTACACCTTC.

V and J are TRBV7-2 and TRBJ2-4, with 7 bases lining up with TRBD1. Germline V gene data show CDR1 as SGHTA and CDR2 as FQGNSA. The length of the CDR3 is 15 residues. V shed 4 bases and J 3 bases; nucleotides not matched to a gene: 6. The CDR3 loop is CASSSQGVGKNIQYF. In DNA, the CDR3 is TGTGCCAGCAGCTCTCAGGGGGTGGGCAAAAACATTCAGTACTTC.

The chain links TRBV30 to TRBJ1-4, with D possibly matching TRBD1 (6 bases). The CDR3 contains 14 residues. Germline values: CDR1 GTSNPN, CDR2 SVGIG (reference sequence). V lost 0 bases and J lost 2, with 7 bases in between. The CDR3 nucleotides read TGTGCCTGGAGTGTACAGGGTACTAATGAAAAACTGTTTTTT. Translated: CAWSVQGTNEKLFF.

This clone occurred a few times. This chain links TRBV5-4 with TRBJ1-1; D remains unclear. Germline-derived CDR1 and CDR2 are SGHNT and YYREEE (reference sequence). The CDR3 covers 13 residues. V was pared by 4 bases and J by 0 bases, with 7 bases between. The CDR3 sequence: CASSHTVNTEAFF. As DNA, the CDR3 is TGTGCCAGCAGCCATACAGTGAACACTGAAGCTTTCTTT.

This clone was detected once. This chain uses TRBV11-3 with TRBJ2-5; 9 bases agree with TRBD2. Trimming cost V 5 bases and J 5 bases; bases outside gene matches: 3. The CDR3 totals 13 residues. CDR1 is SGHNT and CDR2 is YENEEA in the germline V gene. CDR3 DNA: TGTGCCAGCAGCAAGGGACTAGCCGAGACCCAGTACTTC. This translates into CASSKGLAETQYF.

The V gene is TRBV11-2, the J gene TRBJ1-3; no reliable D call. V lost 5 bases, J lost 4 bases, and 15 bases lay in between. CDR1 is SGHAT and CDR2 is FQNNGV in the germline V gene. The CDR3 has 15 amino acids. CDR3 nucleotides: TGTGCCAGCAGCCCCGGAGTTAACGGGGGAAACACCATATATTTT. Translated, it gives CASSPGVNGGNTIYF.

This clone was observed a single time. The chain couples TRBV2 to TRBJ1-6, with TRBD1 identical over 9 bases. Germline lookup yields CDR1 SNHLY and CDR2 FYNNEI. The length of the CDR3 is 15 residues. Losses at the gene ends were 6 bases for V and 7 bases for J; bases not matched to a gene: 7. The CDR3 spells CASRETGGPNSPLHF. The CDR3 DNA reads as TGTGCCAGCAGGGAGACAGGGGGTCCGAATTCACCCCTCCACTTT.

V usage is TRBV9 and J usage is TRBJ2-1; 7 bases match TRBD1. In germline, CDR1 is SGDLS, CDR2 YYNGEE. V lost 5 bases and J lost 4; bases outside the gene matches: 9. The CDR3 runs to 15 residues. CDR3 nucleotide sequence: TGTGCCAGCAGTTCTCGACAGGGTCGATACAATGAGCAGTTCTTC. Protein sequence: CASSSRQGRYNEQFF.

This rearrangement joins TRBV9 to TRBJ1-1; TRBD1 agrees at 8 bases. CDR3 length: 14 amino acids. Germline V gives CDR1 SGDLS, CDR2 YYNGEE. Unmatched junction bases numbered 7, after V lost 4 bases and J lost 5 bases. The CDR3 region has the DNA TGTGCCAGCAGCCGCACACAGGGGGTAACTGAAGCTTTCTTT. This sequence encodes CASSRTQGVTEAFF. The entire variable domain, with the rest obtained from reference TRBV9 and TRBJ1-1, is as follows: DSGVTQTPKHLITATGQRVTLRCSPRSGDLSVYWYQQSLDQGLQFLIQYYNGEERAKGNILERFSAQQFPDLHSELNLSSLELGDSALYFCASSRTQGVTEAFFGQGTRLTVV.

For this clone: Sequence at one end of the junction differs from germline and may be a read error. Within the sample, other DNA sequences also encode this same CDR3. The V call is TRBV7-7, the J call TRBJ2-7; possible D gene TRBD2, 6 bases. This CDR3 is built from 14 residues. The germline V gene has CDR1 SSHAT and CDR2 FNYEAQ (reference sequence). The CDR3 region has the DNA TGTGCTAGCAGTCCTTCTCGGGAGTCGTACGAGCAGTACTTC. Protein product: CASSPSRESYEQYF. Full variable domain (remainder filled in from reference TRBV7-7 and TRBJ2-7): GAGVSQSPRYKVTKRGQDVTLRCDPISSHATLYWYQQALGQGPEFLTYFNYEAQPDKSGLPSDRFSAERPEGSISTLTIQRTEQRDSAMYRCASSPSRESYEQYFGPGTRLTVT.

The chain couples TRBV6-1 to TRBJ1-4, with D unclear. Looked up from germline, CDR1 is MNHNS and CDR2 is SASEGT. V was trimmed by 2 bases and J by 8 bases, leaving 15 bases between them. The CDR3 covers 15 residues. CDR3 nucleotides: TGTGCCAGCAGTGAATTTGTAACAGTACGGGAAAAACTGTTTTTT. It translates to CASSEFVTVREKLFF.

The J gene is TRBJ2-1, the V gene TRBV6-4; tentative D call: TRBD2 (7 bases). CDR1 is MRHNA and CDR2 is SNTAGT in the germline V gene. CDR3 length: 15 amino acids. The V end lost 3 bases, the J end lost 5 bases, and 14 bases lay between the germline ends. CDR3 DNA sequence: TGTGCCAGCAGTGAGGGGGCTAGCGGCCACAATGAGCAGTTCTTC. It translates to CASSEGASGHNEQFF.